The 28 T cell receptor beta chains given below trace back to one sample, sequenced in a study of cytomegalovirus exposure and HLA in healthy donors (dated 2017 in TCRdb). Receptor amplification or capture employed the immunoSEQ multiplex PCR assay. A mixture of 60 forward primers for TCR Vbeta segments and 13 reverse primers for TCR Jbeta segments was used in the multiplex PCR. The table was pulled from immuneACCESS by TCRdb, which kept in-frame rearrangements only. Such tables lose some clones; where checked, under half of the loss comes from unresolved V genes, and the rest has no known cause. The sample's clone listing holds around 130,000 clones. About 2.1% of the sample lies in the top ten. Sequences were obtained from PBMCs. The receptors come from a woman in her sixties in good health and CMV-seronegative.

This chain joins TRBV5-5 and TRBJ1-5, with 9 bases that match TRBD1. The ends lost 4 bases at V and 0 bases at J; junction bases unmatched: 11. Germline V gives CDR1 SGHKS, CDR2 YYEKEE (reference sequence). This CDR3 is built from 18 residues. For the CDR3, the DNA is TGTGCCAGCAGCCCTAGGTTACAGGGGGCGAATAGCAATCAGCCCCAGCATTTT. As protein: CASSPRLQGANSNQPQHF.

The chain couples TRBV10-3 to TRBJ1-1; no firm D call. Germline values: CDR1 ENHRY, CDR2 SYGVKD. V was cut by 11 bases and J by 2 bases, with 18 bases left in between. This CDR3 contains 14 residues. Written as DNA, the CDR3 is TGTGCCGCCCTAATGGCGCGGCCAAACACTGAAGCTTTCTTT. It codes for CAALMARPNTEAFF.

This chain joins TRBV5-1 and TRBJ1-2, with D perhaps TRBD1 (6 bases). V was clipped by 2 bases and J by 7 bases, with 21 bases between them. The length of the CDR3 is 16 residues. The germline gives CDR1 SGHRS, CDR2 YFSETQ. The chain's CDR3 is CASSLGQTYLPGGYTF. The CDR3 DNA reads as TGCGCCAGCAGCTTAGGACAGACTTACCTCCCGGGTGGCTACACCTTC. The full variable domain, in which reference TRBV5-1 and TRBJ1-2 provide the parts outside the CDR3, is KAGVTQTPRYLIKTRGQQVTLSCSPISGHRSVSWYQQTPGQGLQFLFEYFSETQRNKGNFPGRFSGRQFSNSRSEMNVSTLELGDSALYLCASSLGQTYLPGGYTFGSGTRLTVV.

Comment on this clone: One end of the junction varies from germline; a read error may be responsible. The sample holds other DNA sequences that translate to the same CDR3. The V and J genes are TRBV30 and TRBJ1-6; no firm D call. The CDR3 runs to 17 residues. Per germline, CDR1 GTSNPN and CDR2 SVGIG (reference sequence). The CDR3 here is CAWSAPGGRAYNSPLHF. CDR3 nucleotide sequence: TGTGCCTGGAGTGCCCCTGGCGGGCGGGCTTATAACTCACCCCTCCACTTT. The variable domain in full, with the rest retrieved from reference TRBV30 and TRBJ1-6, is SQTIHQWPATLVQPVGSPLSLECTVEGTSNPNLYWYRQAAGRGLQLLFYSVGIGQISSEVPQNLSASRPQDRQFILSSKKLLLSDSGFYLCAWSAPGGRAYNSPLHFGNGTRLTVT.

The chain carries TRBV6-1 and TRBJ2-1; 9 bases are a match to TRBD1. After removal of 4 bases from V and 9 bases from J, the junction contained 10 bases not matched to a gene. In germline, CDR1 is MNHNS, CDR2 SASEGT. This CDR3 is built from 15 residues. CDR3 coding DNA: TGTGCCAGCAGTGTAAACACCGGGACAGGGTTTGAGCAGTTCTTC. Translation: CASSVNTGTGFEQFF.

The chain employs TRBV6-1 and TRBJ2-3, with D possibly matching TRBD2 (7 bases). The CDR3 length is 14 residues. Per the germline V gene, CDR1 is MNHNS and CDR2 is SASEGT. V dropped 3 bases and J dropped 6 bases, with 13 bases sitting between them. For the CDR3, the DNA is TGTGCCAGCAGTGAGCGGGGGCTGGGGGATACGCAGTATTTT. It encodes CASSERGLGDTQYF.

This chain links TRBV2 with TRBJ2-6, with D possibly TRBD2 on 7 matching bases. Germline CDR1 SNHLY, CDR2 FYNNEI. The CDR3 extends over 16 amino acids. The V end lost 6 bases, the J end lost 2 bases, and 14 bases lay between the germline ends. For the CDR3, the DNA is TGTGCCAGCAGCCGGGGGGCTGCGGCTGGGGCCAACGTCCTGACTTTC. It specifies CASSRGAAAGANVLTF.

The rearrangement joins TRBV27 to TRBJ2-3; D perhaps matches TRBD1 (6 bases). The V gene lost 2 bases and the J gene lost 6 bases, with 12 bases spanning the gap. The CDR3 is made up of 14 amino acids. Germline CDR1 MNHEY, CDR2 SMNVEV (reference sequence). CDR3 coding DNA: TGTGCCAGCAGTTTAGGACAGCCAAGGGATACGCAGTATTTT. This sequence encodes CASSLGQPRDTQYF.

The chain employs TRBV28 and TRBJ1-2, with 10 bases fitting TRBD1. Trimming removed 7 bases from V and 4 bases from J; junction bases left unmatched: 6. CDR3 size: 14 residues. Per the germline V gene, CDR1 is MDHEN and CDR2 is SYDVKM. CDR3: CASTRDRGLYGYTF. The CDR3 bases are TGTGCCAGCACTCGGGACAGGGGCCTCTATGGCTACACCTTC.

The CDR3 region has the DNA TGTGCCAGCAGTCCCTGGGGGGAGAACACCGGGGAGCTGTTTTTT. Amino acids: CASSPWGENTGELFF. J is TRBJ2-2 and V is TRBV7-6; TRBD2 might be the D (6 bases). The V and J ends lost 6 bases and 1 base respectively, with 12 bases between them. This CDR3 has 15 residues. Germline CDR1 reads SGHVS; CDR2 reads FNYEAQ.

The CDR3 protein is CASSPRQGGSYEQYF. DNA of the CDR3: TGTGCCAGCTCACCACGACAGGGGGGATCCTACGAGCAGTACTTC. The chain recombines TRBV18 with TRBJ2-7; 9 bases agree with TRBD1. CDR3 length: 15 amino acids. V shed 1 base, J shed 1 base, and the junction held 2 bases outside the gene matches. CDR1 is KGHSH, CDR2 LQKENI, per germline.

The V gene is TRBV30, the J gene TRBJ1-2; possibly TRBD1 for D (6 bases). The ends were cut back, 4 bases at V and 8 bases at J, with 17 bases in the middle. The CDR3 runs to 13 residues. From germline, CDR1 is GTSNPN and CDR2 SVGIG (reference sequence). Written as DNA, the CDR3 is TGTGCCTGGAACCGTGACAGGCCAAGGGGCTACACCTTC. This encodes CAWNRDRPRGYTF.

This sequence joins TRBV7-2 and TRBJ2-7; TRBD2 aligns across 8 bases. The CDR3 is 15 residues long. After removal of 5 bases from V and 1 base from J, the junction contained 7 bases not matched to a gene. The germline gives CDR1 SGHTA, CDR2 FQGNSA. In nucleotides, the CDR3 is TGTGCCAGCAGCCGCTTAGGGACTAGGTCCTACGAGCAGTACTTC. Its protein is CASSRLGTRSYEQYF.

The rearrangement links TRBV5-1 to TRBJ1-1; no definite D call. From germline, CDR1 is SGHRS and CDR2 YFSETQ. V lost 0 bases and J lost 1, with 7 bases in between. The CDR3 has 14 amino acids. The CDR3 nucleotides read TGCGCCAGCAGCTTGGGGGCGCCGAACACTGAAGCTTTCTTT. As protein: CASSLGAPNTEAFF.

The chain carries TRBV4-2 and TRBJ1-5; no definite D call. In germline, CDR1 is LGHNA, CDR2 YNFKEQ. V lost 0 bases to trimming and J lost 0 bases, with 6 bases between them. The CDR3 spans 15 residues. The CDR3 is CASSQETGSNQPQHF. As DNA, the CDR3 is TGTGCCAGCAGCCAAGAAACTGGTAGCAATCAGCCCCAGCATTTT.

This chain uses TRBV5-1 with TRBJ2-2; a possible D gene is TRBD1 (5 bases). Trimming took 2 bases from V and 5 from J, leaving 22 bases between them. Per the germline V gene, CDR1 is SGHRS and CDR2 is YFSETQ. There are 18 residues in the CDR3. DNA of the CDR3: TGCGCCAGCAGCTTTCCCCCCCGATCCTTAAAGGGGACCGGGGAGCTGTTTTTT. Its translation: CASSFPPRSLKGTGELFF.

The chain couples TRBV7-9 to TRBJ2-5, with 9 bases identical to TRBD2. The CDR3 covers 12 residues. CDR1 and CDR2 (germline): SEHNR, FQNEAQ (reference sequence). V trimming: 11 bases; J trimming: 0 bases; junction bases outside the gene matches: 1. The CDR3 reads CAASGDQETQYF. The CDR3 DNA is TGTGCCGCTAGCGGGGACCAAGAGACCCAGTACTTC.

This sequence joins TRBV7-6 and TRBJ2-5; possible D gene TRBD2, 5 bases. The V end lost 2 bases, the J end lost 5 bases, and 12 bases lay between the germline ends. Per the germline V gene, CDR1 is SGHVS and CDR2 is FNYEAQ. The CDR3 is made up of 14 amino acids. CDR3 region: CASSLRGLGETQYF. DNA of the CDR3: TGTGCCAGCAGCTTACGAGGGTTGGGGGAGACCCAGTACTTC. The whole variable domain, filled in from reference TRBV7-6 and TRBJ2-5, reads GAGVSQSPRYKVTKRGQDVALRCDPISGHVSLYWYRQALGQGPEFLTYFNYEAQQDKSGLPNDRFSAERPEGSISTLTIQRTEQRDSAMYRCASSLRGLGETQYFGPGTRLLVL.

This chain links TRBV5-1 with TRBJ2-1; D perhaps matches TRBD2 (6 bases). Germline CDR1 SGHRS, CDR2 YFSETQ. The length of the CDR3 is 19 residues. The V end was cut by 0 bases, the J end by 0 bases, with 19 bases between. The CDR3 reads CASSLVGPGRGFSYNEQFF. CDR3 bases: TGCGCCAGCAGCTTGGTCGGGCCTGGGCGGGGATTCTCCTACAATGAGCAGTTCTTC.

The J gene is TRBJ2-5, the V gene TRBV29-1; TRBD1 matches at 9 bases. The CDR3 loop spans 15 amino acids. Unmatched junction bases numbered 15, after V lost 8 bases and J lost 5 bases. Per the germline V gene, CDR1 is SQVTM and CDR2 is ANQGSEA. The CDR3, as DNA: TGCAGCATAAGCTTCGGGACAGGGAAAATGGAGACCCAGTACTTC. It is translated as CSISFGTGKMETQYF. The variable domain in full, completed from reference TRBV29-1 and TRBJ2-5, reads SAVISQKPSRDICQRGTSLTIQCQVDSQVTMMFWYRQQPGQSLTLIATANQGSEATYESGFVIDKFPISRPNLTFSTLTVSNMSPEDSSIYLCSISFGTGKMETQYFGPGTRLLVL.

The chain links TRBV18 to TRBJ2-5; D gene uncertain. CDR1 KGHSH and CDR2 LQKENI come from the germline V gene. Trimming cost V 2 bases and J 5 bases, with 6 bases left between them. The CDR3 extends over 12 amino acids. The CDR3 protein is CASSPSGETQYF. The CDR3 DNA follows: TGTGCCAGCTCACCATCCGGGGAGACCCAGTACTTC.

The gene calls are TRBV5-4 and TRBJ1-1; no clear D. In germline, CDR1 is SGHNT, CDR2 YYREEE (reference sequence). Trimming cost V 1 base and J 2 bases, with 6 bases left between them. The CDR3 consists of 13 residues. Here the CDR3 reads CASSLIVNTEAFF. The CDR3 nucleotides read TGTGCCAGCAGCTTGATAGTCAACACTGAAGCTTTCTTT.

The rearrangement uses TRBV28 and TRBJ1-5; 10 positions match TRBD1. This CDR3 spans 15 amino acids. Trimming removed 5 bases from V and 4 bases from J; junction bases left unmatched: 5. Germline V gene data show CDR1 as MDHEN and CDR2 as SYDVKM. DNA of the CDR3: TGTGCCAGCAGTCTCGGGACAGGGGTAAATCAGCCCCAGCATTTT. It specifies CASSLGTGVNQPQHF.

The chain links TRBV7-9 to TRBJ2-6; D is unclear. This CDR3 comprises 18 residues. The V and J ends lost 4 bases and 0 bases respectively, with 16 bases between them. Per the germline V gene, CDR1 is SEHNR and CDR2 is FQNEAQ (reference sequence). In nucleotides, the CDR3 is TGTGCCAGCAGCTCCGGTTCCTGGTATAGCTCTGGGGCCAACGTCCTGACTTTC. Translated: CASSSGSWYSSGANVLTF.

V usage is TRBV19 and J usage is TRBJ2-7; 8 nucleotides align to TRBD1. The CDR3 extends over 14 amino acids. V trimming: 5 bases; J trimming: 0 bases; junction bases outside the gene matches: 3. CDR1 and CDR2 from the germline V gene are LNHDA and SQIVND (reference sequence). CDR3 coding DNA: TGTGCCAGTAGTTTCGGACAGGGCTCCTACGAGCAGTACTTC. Translation gives CASSFGQGSYEQYF.

The DNA for the CDR3 is TGTGCCAGCAGCCGGGACTCTGAGACCCAGTACTTC. As protein: CASSRDSETQYF. The chain uses TRBV5-4 and TRBJ2-5; a weak D match, TRBD2 (6 bases). This CDR3 has 12 residues. The germline V and J ends were trimmed by 4 bases and 5 bases, with 9 bases remaining between them. Looked up from germline, CDR1 is SGHNT and CDR2 is YYREEE (reference sequence). The full variable domain, its missing parts supplied by reference TRBV5-4 and TRBJ2-5, is ETGVTQSPTHLIKTRGQQVTLRCSSQSGHNTVSWYQQALGQGPQFIFQYYREEENGRGNFPPRFSGLQFPNYSSELNVNALELDDSALYLCASSRDSETQYFGPGTRLLVL.

This chain connects TRBV13 to TRBJ2-5, with D possibly TRBD1 on 6 matching bases. The CDR3 has 15 residues. Deletions cut 4 bases from V and 4 bases from J, with 16 bases between. Germline V CDR1 and CDR2: PRHDT, FYEKMQ (reference sequence). The CDR3 bases are TGTGCCAGCAGCTACCATGGGGGCGCCCCAGAGACCCAGTACTTC. Translated, it gives CASSYHGGAPETQYF. Full variable domain (remainder filled in from reference TRBV13 and TRBJ2-5): AAGVIQSPRHLIKEKRETATLKCYPIPRHDTVYWYQQGPGQDPQFLISFYEKMQSDKGSIPDRFSAQQFSDYHSELNMSSLELGDSALYFCASSYHGGAPETQYFGPGTRLLVL.

The rearrangement uses TRBV11-1 and TRBJ1-4, with 8 bases matching TRBD1. The junction had 7 bases not matched to a gene; V was cut back by 5 bases and J by 8 bases. CDR1 SGHAT and CDR2 FQDESV come from the germline V gene (reference sequence). CDR3 length: 14 amino acids. CDR3 protein: CASSRQGLSEKLFF. CDR3 nucleotide sequence: TGTGCCAGCAGCCGACAGGGGTTGTCCGAAAAACTGTTTTTT.